These 9 T cell receptor beta chains were all obtained from the same sample, sequenced in a study of blood T cell repertoires in COVID-19. The data were produced by immunoSEQ multiplex PCR, yet TCRdb's version contains in-frame clones alone and is incomplete. The sample contains some 64,000 clones, around 76% of which appear only once. Sequencing used peripheral blood. The source is a human donor in a cohort sampled during active COVID-19.

This clone was detected only once. V gene TRBV5-1 combines with J gene TRBJ1-1; D not resolved. Germline values: CDR1 SGHRS, CDR2 YFSETQ. V was cut by 0 bases and J by 1 base, with 7 bases left in between. There are 14 residues in the CDR3. CDR3 amino acids: CASSLASGNTEAFF. In DNA form, the CDR3 reads TGCGCCAGCAGCTTGGCCAGCGGGAACACTGAAGCTTTCTTT. Variable domain in full (rest from reference TRBV5-1 and TRBJ1-1): KAGVTQTPRYLIKTRGQQVTLSCSPISGHRSVSWYQQTPGQGLQFLFEYFSETQRNKGNFPGRFSGRQFSNSRSEMNVSTLELGDSALYLCASSLASGNTEAFFGQGTRLTVV.

V is TRBV5-6 and J is TRBJ1-2; 8 bases are shared with TRBD1. Germline V CDR1 and CDR2: SGHDT, YYEEEE. The V segment lost 0 bases and the J segment 4 bases; nucleotides outside the gene matches: 2. This CDR3 is built from 14 residues. The CDR3 region is CASSLGDRPYGYTF. CDR3 nucleotides: TGTGCCAGCAGCTTGGGGGACAGGCCCTATGGCTACACCTTC.

The DNA of the CDR3 is TGTGCCAGCAGCTCTCATACGGGACTAGCGGGGGGGCTATCCTACAATGAGCAGTTCTTC. Translated, it gives CASSSHTGLAGGLSYNEQFF. The chain recombines TRBV6-6 with TRBJ2-1, with 16 bases that match TRBD2. After removal of 6 bases from V and 1 base from J, the junction contained 12 bases not matched to a gene. The germline CDR1 and CDR2 sequences are MNHNY and SVGAGI (reference sequence). The CDR3 is 20 amino acids.

This sequence joins TRBV5-4 and TRBJ2-5, with a possible D match to TRBD1 (5 bases). In germline, CDR1 is SGHNT, CDR2 YYREEE (reference sequence). The V end lost 2 bases, the J end lost 5 bases, and 10 bases lay between the germline ends. The CDR3 runs 13 residues. In DNA, the CDR3 is TGTGCCAGCAGCTTAGACAGCTATGAGACCCAGTACTTC. Protein product: CASSLDSYETQYF.

This clone came up once. This chain uses TRBV12-3 or TRBV12-4 with TRBJ1-2; TRBD1 agrees at 10 bases. This CDR3 region has 12 residues. With V trimmed by 6 bases and J by 10 bases, 5 bases remained unmatched. The CDR3 reads CASSRDRGPYTF. CDR3 sequence (DNA): TGTGCCAGCAGCAGGGACAGGGGACCCTACACCTTC.

The chain couples TRBV5-4 to TRBJ1-2; TRBD1 matches at 9 bases. Germline assignment: CDR1 SGHNT and CDR2 YYREEE (reference sequence). CDR3 length: 15 residues. V lost 0 bases and J lost 4; bases outside the gene matches: 4. The CDR3: CASSLAQGAGYGYTF. The CDR3 DNA reads as TGTGCCAGCAGCTTGGCACAGGGGGCGGGCTATGGCTACACCTTC.

Here the CDR3 DNA reads TGCAGCGTTGTTGCAGGGACCTACGAGCAGTACTTC. It is translated as CSVVAGTYEQYF. This rearrangement joins TRBV29-1 to TRBJ2-7; the D gene is possibly TRBD1 (5 bases). Germline values: CDR1 SQVTM, CDR2 ANQGSEA. The CDR3 sequence is 12 residues long. Trimming removed 4 bases at V and 2 bases at J, with 9 bases between.

The chain is built from TRBV7-2 and TRBJ2-3; the D gene is possibly TRBD2 (7 bases). The CDR3 loop spans 14 amino acids. Trimming pared 3 bases from V and 5 bases from J, leaving 12 bases between. Germline V gives CDR1 SGHTA, CDR2 FQGNSA. In DNA form, the CDR3 reads TGTGCCAGCAGCTTGATGGGGGGGCAAGATACGCAGTATTTT. Amino acid sequence: CASSLMGGQDTQYF. Filled out from reference TRBV7-2 and TRBJ2-3, the complete variable domain reads GAGVSQSPSNKVTEKGKDVELRCDPISGHTALYWYRQSLGQGLEFLIYFQGNSAPDKSGLPSDRFSAERTGGSVSTLTIQRTQQEDSAVYLCASSLMGGQDTQYFGPGTRLTVL.

This clone was seen just once. V gene TRBV30 combines with J gene TRBJ1-1; 9 bases map to TRBD1. This CDR3 spans 12 amino acids. The trim removed 7 bases at V and 3 bases at J, leaving 3 bases unmatched. Germline CDR1 and CDR2: GTSNPN and SVGIG (reference sequence). The CDR3 is CAFRQGDTEAFF. In nucleotides, the CDR3 is TGTGCCTTCCGACAGGGGGACACTGAAGCTTTCTTT.